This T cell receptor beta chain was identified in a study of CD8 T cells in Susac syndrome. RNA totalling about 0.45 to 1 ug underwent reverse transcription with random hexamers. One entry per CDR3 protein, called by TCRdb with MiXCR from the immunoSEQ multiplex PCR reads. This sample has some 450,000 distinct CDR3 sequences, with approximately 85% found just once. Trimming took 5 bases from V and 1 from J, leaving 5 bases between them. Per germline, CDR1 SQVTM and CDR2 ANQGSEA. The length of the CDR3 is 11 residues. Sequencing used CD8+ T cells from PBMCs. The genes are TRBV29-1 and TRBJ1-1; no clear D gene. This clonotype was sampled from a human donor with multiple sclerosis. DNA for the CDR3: TGCAGCGTTAGGACGAACACTGAAGCTTTCTTT. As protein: CSVRTNTEAFF.